What follows are 18 T cell receptor beta chains derived from one specimen sequenced in a study of Graves' ophthalmopathy and Graves' hyperthyroidism. RNA transcripts were the source from which TCR beta CDR3 regions were amplified. Following a first-round RT-PCR that used HTBI primers, a second-round multiplex PCR was carried out. MiXCR, run by TCRdb on the multiplex PCR reads, gives a single entry per CDR3 protein. This sample has almost 400,000 distinct CDR3 sequences; about a sixth occur once, and the top ten carry 1.6%. The sample consisted of peripheral blood. The receptor set was obtained from a woman aged 18-30 years with Graves' ophthalmopathy.

This clonotype was picked up many times. This chain uses TRBV6-5 with TRBJ1-2; D uncertain. This CDR3 region has 13 residues. Trimming removed 4 bases from V and 3 bases from J, with 9 bases in between. The V gene's germline CDR1 is MNHEY and CDR2 SVGAGI. The CDR3 DNA follows: TGTGCCAGCAGTTTCGACGGGGACTATGGCTACACCTTC. Translated, it gives CASSFDGDYGYTF.

This clonotype was counted at least ten times. The rearrangement joins TRBV2 to TRBJ2-5, with no clear D. Germline CDR1 is SNHLY and CDR2 is FYNNEI. V lost 8 bases, J lost 4 bases, and 14 bases lay in between. The CDR3 is 13 residues long. The CDR3: CASVPPSVETQYF. CDR3 nucleotides: TGTGCCAGCGTCCCACCCAGCGTAGAGACCCAGTACTTC.

This clonotype was counted ten times or more. V usage is TRBV11-2 and J usage is TRBJ2-7; D uncertain. The CDR3 is 15 residues long. The V end lost 5 bases, the J end lost 6 bases, and 20 bases lay between the germline ends. Germline CDR1 SGHAT, CDR2 FQNNGV. The CDR3 DNA reads TGTGCCAGCAGCGCAATAGCACGCTCCTCGGGCGAGCAGTACTTC. Amino acid sequence: CASSAIARSSGEQYF.

This clonotype has ten or more counts. The rearrangement uses TRBV28 and TRBJ2-2; 8 bases align to TRBD1. Germline V gene lookup returns CDR1 MDHEN and CDR2 SYDVKM. With 6 bases clipped from V and 4 bases from J, the junction kept 7 bases outside the gene matches. This CDR3 comprises 15 residues. This CDR3 reads CASRRDRGGTGELFF. The CDR3 DNA is TGTGCCAGCAGGAGAGACAGGGGCGGCACCGGGGAGCTGTTTTTT.

This clonotype was picked up many times. This rearrangement joins TRBV7-4 to TRBJ1-2; a possible D gene is TRBD1 (6 bases). This CDR3 region has 14 residues. CDR1 and CDR2 (germline): SGHVT, SQSDAQ. The V end lost 5 bases, the J end lost 8 bases, and 18 bases lay between the germline ends. The CDR3 sequence: CASSPRGQGKGYTF. The CDR3 region has the DNA TGTGCCAGCAGCCCCAGGGGCCAGGGGAAGGGCTACACCTTC.

This clonotype has at least ten counts. The chain recombines TRBV20-1 with TRBJ2-5; 10 positions match TRBD1. Germline V gene lookup returns CDR1 DFQATT and CDR2 SNEGSKA (reference sequence). This CDR3 has 14 amino acids. Germline trimming cut 6 bases from V and 5 bases from J; bases unmatched to any gene: 9. CDR3 region: CSALTGGLFETQYF. CDR3 DNA sequence: TGCAGTGCATTGACAGGGGGCCTGTTCGAGACCCAGTACTTC.

This clonotype was counted at least ten times. This chain uses TRBV6-5 with TRBJ2-7; possible D gene TRBD1, 6 bases. Trimming removed 10 bases at V and 4 bases at J, with 23 bases between. Germline CDR1 MNHEY, CDR2 SVGAGI. The CDR3 has 15 residues. The CDR3 nucleotides read TGTGCCACCTCCCCCGCTCCAGGGGAATGGTACGAGCAGTACTTC. It translates to CATSPAPGEWYEQYF.

This clonotype has at least ten counts. The CDR3 reads CAISERTPYEQYF. As DNA, the CDR3 is TGTGCCATCAGTGAGCGGACACCCTACGAGCAGTACTTC. The chain uses TRBV10-3 and TRBJ2-7; tentative D call: TRBD1 (5 bases). CDR1 ENHRY and CDR2 SYGVKD come from the germline V gene. V was shortened by 2 bases and J by 2 bases, with 7 bases between the two germline ends. The CDR3 is made up of 13 amino acids.

V usage is TRBV12-3 or TRBV12-4 and J usage is TRBJ2-5; possibly TRBD1 for D (6 bases). This CDR3 contains 14 residues. The V and J ends lost 6 bases and 5 bases respectively, with 16 bases between them. The CDR3 nucleotides read TGTGCCAGCAGCCAATACAGGGCAATGGAGACCCAGTACTTC. Amino acid sequence: CASSQYRAMETQYF.

The CDR3 reads CASSISGGLGNQPQHF. The CDR3 bases are TGTGCCAGTAGTATAAGCGGGGGTTTGGGCAATCAGCCCCAGCATTTT. The gene calls are TRBV19 and TRBJ1-5; D is possibly TRBD1 (5 bases). CDR1 and CDR2 from the germline V gene are LNHDA and SQIVND (reference sequence). The V gene lost 2 bases and the J gene lost 2 bases, with 13 bases spanning the gap. CDR3 length equals 16 residues.

Many counts were recorded for this clonotype. The CDR3 protein is CASRPGTSFEQYF. The CDR3 coding sequence is TGTGCCAGCAGACCTGGGACTTCGTTTGAGCAGTACTTC. The chain is built from TRBV3-1 and TRBJ2-7, with D perhaps TRBD2 (6 bases). The CDR3 is 13 amino acids. Germline assignment: CDR1 LGHDT and CDR2 YNNKEL (reference sequence). Between the trimmed V and J ends, which lost 6 bases and 7 bases, there was a span of 16 bases.

This clonotype was recorded a few times. The chain links TRBV6-1 to TRBJ1-1, with D unresolved. Germline-derived CDR1 and CDR2 are MNHNS and SASEGT. The V gene lost 7 bases and the J gene lost 3 bases, with 15 bases spanning the gap. The CDR3 runs 14 residues. CDR3 loop: CASTLLDGYTEAFF. CDR3 nucleotides: TGTGCCAGCACACTTCTGGACGGATACACTGAAGCTTTCTTT.

This chain uses TRBV6-1 with TRBJ1-1, with D tentatively TRBD1 (6 bases). The V end was cut by 6 bases, the J end by 1 base, with 18 bases between. Germline V gives CDR1 MNHNS, CDR2 SASEGT. The CDR3 contains 16 residues. CDR3 amino acids: CASRPRAGETNTEAFF. CDR3 nucleotide sequence: TGTGCCAGCAGGCCCAGGGCAGGGGAGACGAACACTGAAGCTTTCTTT.

There are many counts of this clonotype. The genes are TRBV18 and TRBJ1-1; the D gene is possibly TRBD1 (5 bases). From germline, CDR1 is KGHSH and CDR2 LQKENI. Trimming pared 4 bases from V and 3 bases from J, leaving 9 bases between. The CDR3 has 13 amino acids. The CDR3 loop is CASSRGVDTEAFF. The DNA for the CDR3 is TGTGCCAGCTCACGAGGGGTGGACACTGAAGCTTTCTTT.

This clonotype was detected many times. V gene TRBV6-2 or TRBV6-3 combines with J gene TRBJ1-2; a possible D gene is TRBD1 (6 bases). The CDR3 has 13 amino acids. V was trimmed by 2 bases and J by 7 bases, leaving 11 bases between them. CDR1 and CDR2 from the germline V gene are MNHEY and SVGEGT. Here the CDR3 DNA reads TGTGCCAGCAGTTACCGGGGGGCGCTTGGCTACACCTTC. Its protein product is CASSYRGALGYTF.

The chain couples TRBV12-3 or TRBV12-4 to TRBJ2-5, with TRBD2 matching over 7 bases. The CDR3 sequence is 14 residues long. Losses at the gene ends were 7 bases for V and 1 base for J; bases not matched to a gene: 6. The CDR3, as DNA: TGTGCCAGCACTATCGGACTAGGCCAAGAGACCCAGTACTTC. Protein product: CASTIGLGQETQYF.

This clonotype appeared many times. The genes are TRBV28 and TRBJ1-5; D is possibly TRBD1 (5 bases). V was cut by 8 bases and J by 5 bases, with 19 bases left in between. Germline-derived CDR1 and CDR2 are MDHEN and SYDVKM. The CDR3 has 15 amino acids. CDR3 sequence reads: CASVSGQGAYQPQHF. CDR3 in DNA: TGTGCCAGCGTTAGCGGCCAGGGTGCCTATCAGCCCCAGCATTTT.

The table lists this clonotype with many counts. This chain uses TRBV14 with TRBJ2-7; 14 nucleotides agree with TRBD2. The germline CDR1 and CDR2 sequences are SGHDN and FVKESK. With 2 bases clipped from V and 2 bases from J, the junction kept 5 bases outside the gene matches. The CDR3 totals 17 residues. The CDR3 region is CASSQLGLAGGAYEQYF. In DNA, the CDR3 is TGTGCCAGCAGCCAACTAGGACTAGCGGGAGGAGCCTACGAGCAGTACTTC.